This T cell receptor beta chain was sequenced during a study of blood T cell repertoires in COVID-19. Here immunoSEQ multiplex PCR was the method, and the copy in TCRdb shows in-frame clones only, minus some. Of roughly 250,000 clones listed, 84% were seen once; the top ten hold under 5%. Trimming shortened V by 5 bases and J by 1 base, and 8 bases separated the two germline ends. CDR1 is MDHEN, CDR2 SYDVKM, per germline. The CDR3 runs 13 residues. Sequenced sample: peripheral blood. The chain carries TRBV28 and TRBJ1-1; D unclear. The receptor comes from a middle-aged man with acute or convalescent COVID-19. CDR3 loop: CASSLHRNTEAFF. CDR3 DNA: TGTGCCAGCAGTCTCCACAGGAACACTGAAGCTTTCTTT.